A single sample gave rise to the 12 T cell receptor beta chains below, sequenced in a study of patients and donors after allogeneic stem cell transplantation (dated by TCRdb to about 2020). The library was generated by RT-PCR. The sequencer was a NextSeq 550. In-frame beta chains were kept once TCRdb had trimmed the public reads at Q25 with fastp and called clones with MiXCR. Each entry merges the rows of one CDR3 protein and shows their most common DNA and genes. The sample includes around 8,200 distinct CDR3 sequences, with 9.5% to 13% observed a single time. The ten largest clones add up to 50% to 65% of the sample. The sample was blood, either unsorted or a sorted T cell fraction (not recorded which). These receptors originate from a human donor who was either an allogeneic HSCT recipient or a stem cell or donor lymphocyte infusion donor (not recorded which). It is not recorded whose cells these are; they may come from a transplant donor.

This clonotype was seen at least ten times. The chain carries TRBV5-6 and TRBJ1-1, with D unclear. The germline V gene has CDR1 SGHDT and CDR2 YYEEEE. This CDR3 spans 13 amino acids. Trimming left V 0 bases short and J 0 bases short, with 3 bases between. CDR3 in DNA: TGTGCCAGCAGCTTGGCTGTGAACACTGAAGCTTTCTTT. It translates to CASSLAVNTEAFF.

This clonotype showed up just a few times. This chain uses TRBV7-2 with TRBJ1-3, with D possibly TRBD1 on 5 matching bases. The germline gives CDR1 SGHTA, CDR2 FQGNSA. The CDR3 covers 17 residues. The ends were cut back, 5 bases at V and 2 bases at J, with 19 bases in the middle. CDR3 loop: CASSHWTGQPTGNTIYF. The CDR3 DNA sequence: TGTGCCAGCAGCCACTGGACGGGGCAGCCCACTGGAAACACCATATATTTT.

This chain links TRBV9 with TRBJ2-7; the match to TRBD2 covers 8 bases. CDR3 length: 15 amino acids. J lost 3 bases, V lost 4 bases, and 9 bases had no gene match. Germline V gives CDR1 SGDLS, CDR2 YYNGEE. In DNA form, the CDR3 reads TGTGCCAGCAGCCCTAGACTAGCGACGAACTACGAGCAGTACTTC. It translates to CASSPRLATNYEQYF.

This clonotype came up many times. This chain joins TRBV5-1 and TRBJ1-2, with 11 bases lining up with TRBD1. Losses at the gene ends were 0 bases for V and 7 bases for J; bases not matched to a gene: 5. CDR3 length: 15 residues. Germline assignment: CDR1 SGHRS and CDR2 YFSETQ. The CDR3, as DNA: TGCGCCAGCAGCTTGGACGGACAGGGGGCTTTTGGCTACACCTTC. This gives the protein CASSLDGQGAFGYTF.

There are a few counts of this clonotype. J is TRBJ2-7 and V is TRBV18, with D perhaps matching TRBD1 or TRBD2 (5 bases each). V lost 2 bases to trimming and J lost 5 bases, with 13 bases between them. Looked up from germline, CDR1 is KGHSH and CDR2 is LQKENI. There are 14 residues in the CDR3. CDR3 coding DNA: TGTGCCAGCTCACCATCCGGGGCTTCGGACGAGCAGTACTTC. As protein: CASSPSGASDEQYF.

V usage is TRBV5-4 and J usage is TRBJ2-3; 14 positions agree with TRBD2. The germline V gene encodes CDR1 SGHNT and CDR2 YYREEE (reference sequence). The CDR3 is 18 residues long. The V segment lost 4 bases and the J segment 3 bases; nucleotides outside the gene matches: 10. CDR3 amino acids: CASSMRLAGGRITDTQYF. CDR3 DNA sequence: TGTGCCAGCAGCATGCGACTAGCGGGGGGGCGTATAACAGATACGCAGTATTTT.

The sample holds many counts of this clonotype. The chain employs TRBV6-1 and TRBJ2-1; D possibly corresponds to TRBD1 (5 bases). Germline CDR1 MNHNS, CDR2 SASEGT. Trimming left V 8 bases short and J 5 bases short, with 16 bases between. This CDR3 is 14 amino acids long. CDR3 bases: TGTGCCAGCCCCCCGCGACAGCCGAACAATGAGCAGTTCTTC. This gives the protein CASPPRQPNNEQFF.

This chain's CDR3 is CSSPLAGGSDTQYF. Written as DNA, the CDR3 is TGCAGTTCCCCCCTAGCGGGGGGCTCAGATACGCAGTATTTT. The V and J genes are TRBV20-1 and TRBJ2-3; 11 positions match TRBD2. This CDR3 is 14 amino acids long. Germline V lookup: CDR1 DFQATT, CDR2 SNEGSKA (reference sequence). Trimming took 8 bases from V and 4 from J; bases not matched to a gene: 8.

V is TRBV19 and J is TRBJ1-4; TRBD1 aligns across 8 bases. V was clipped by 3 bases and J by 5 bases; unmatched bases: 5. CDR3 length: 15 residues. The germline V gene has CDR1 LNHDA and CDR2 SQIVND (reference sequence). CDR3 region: CASSIDRGSNEKLFF. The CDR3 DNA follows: TGTGCCAGTAGTATCGACAGGGGATCGAATGAAAAACTGTTTTTT.

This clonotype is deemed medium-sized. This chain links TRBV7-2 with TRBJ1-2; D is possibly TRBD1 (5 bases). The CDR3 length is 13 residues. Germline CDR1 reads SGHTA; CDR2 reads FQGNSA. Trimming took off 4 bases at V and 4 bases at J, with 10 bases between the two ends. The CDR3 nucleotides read TGTGCCAGCAGCTCGCGGGGACCCTATGGCTACACCTTC. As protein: CASSSRGPYGYTF.

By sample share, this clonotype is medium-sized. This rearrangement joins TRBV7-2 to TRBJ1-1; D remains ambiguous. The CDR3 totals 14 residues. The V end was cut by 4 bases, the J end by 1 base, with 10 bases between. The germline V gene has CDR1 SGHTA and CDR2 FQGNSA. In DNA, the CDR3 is TGTGCCAGCAGCTACTACAGTGCGAACACTGAAGCTTTCTTT. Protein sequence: CASSYYSANTEAFF. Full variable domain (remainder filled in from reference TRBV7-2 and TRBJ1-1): GAGVSQSPSNKVTEKGKDVELRCDPISGHTALYWYRQSLGQGLEFLIYFQGNSAPDKSGLPSDRFSAERTGGSVSTLTIQRTQQEDSAVYLCASSYYSANTEAFFGQGTRLTVV.

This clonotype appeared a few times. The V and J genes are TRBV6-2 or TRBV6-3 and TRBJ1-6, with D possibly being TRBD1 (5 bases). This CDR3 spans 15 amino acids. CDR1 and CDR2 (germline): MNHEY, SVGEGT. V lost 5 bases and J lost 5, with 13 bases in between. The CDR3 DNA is TGTGCCAGCAGTCACCGGGACCAGCATAATTCACCCCTCCACTTT. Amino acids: CASSHRDQHNSPLHF.